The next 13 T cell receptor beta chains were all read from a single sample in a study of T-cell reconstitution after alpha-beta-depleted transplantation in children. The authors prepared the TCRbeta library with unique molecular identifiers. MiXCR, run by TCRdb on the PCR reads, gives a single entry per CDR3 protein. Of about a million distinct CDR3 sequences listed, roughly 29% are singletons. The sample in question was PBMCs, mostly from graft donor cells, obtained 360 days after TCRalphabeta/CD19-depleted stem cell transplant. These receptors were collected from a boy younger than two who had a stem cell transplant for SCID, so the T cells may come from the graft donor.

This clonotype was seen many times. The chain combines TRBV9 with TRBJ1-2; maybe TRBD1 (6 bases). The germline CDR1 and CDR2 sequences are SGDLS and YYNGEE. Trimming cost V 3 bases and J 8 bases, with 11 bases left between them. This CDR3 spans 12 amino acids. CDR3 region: CASSGYRDGYTF. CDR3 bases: TGTGCCAGCAGCGGTTACAGGGACGGCTACACCTTC.

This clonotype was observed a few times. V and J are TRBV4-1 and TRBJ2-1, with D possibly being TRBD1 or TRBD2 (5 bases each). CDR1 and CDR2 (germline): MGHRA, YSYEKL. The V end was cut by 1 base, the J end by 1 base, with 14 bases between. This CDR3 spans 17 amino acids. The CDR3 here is CASSQVRTRRSYNEQFF. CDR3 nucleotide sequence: TGCGCCAGCAGCCAAGTAAGGACAAGGAGGTCCTACAATGAGCAGTTCTTC.

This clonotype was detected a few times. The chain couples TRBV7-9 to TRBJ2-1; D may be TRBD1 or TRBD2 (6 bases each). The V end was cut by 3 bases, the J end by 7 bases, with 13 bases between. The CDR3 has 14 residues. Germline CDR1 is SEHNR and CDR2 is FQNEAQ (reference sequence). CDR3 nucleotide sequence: TGTGCCAGCAGCTTGGGGGGCCTTCTTAATGAGCAGTTCTTC. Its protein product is CASSLGGLLNEQFF. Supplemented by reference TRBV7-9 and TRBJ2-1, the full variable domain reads DTGVSQNPRHKITKRGQNVTFRCDPISEHNRLYWYRQTLGQGPEFLTYFQNEAQLEKSRLLSDRFSAERPKGSFSTLEIQRTEQGDSAMYLCASSLGGLLNEQFFGPGTRLTVL.

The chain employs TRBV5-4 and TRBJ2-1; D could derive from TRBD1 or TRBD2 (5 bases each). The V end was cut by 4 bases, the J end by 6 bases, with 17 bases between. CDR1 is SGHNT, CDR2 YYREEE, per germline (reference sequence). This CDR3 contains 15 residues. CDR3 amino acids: CASSARDQGTNEQFF. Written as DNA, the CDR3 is TGTGCCAGCAGCGCTCGGGACCAGGGTACCAATGAGCAGTTCTTC.

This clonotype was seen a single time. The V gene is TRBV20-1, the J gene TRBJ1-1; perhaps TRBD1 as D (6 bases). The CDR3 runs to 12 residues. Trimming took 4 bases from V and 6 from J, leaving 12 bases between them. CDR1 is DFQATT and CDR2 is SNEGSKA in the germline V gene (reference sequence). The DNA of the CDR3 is TGCAGTGCTACCACAGGGATCTCTGAAGCTTTCTTT. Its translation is CSATTGISEAFF.

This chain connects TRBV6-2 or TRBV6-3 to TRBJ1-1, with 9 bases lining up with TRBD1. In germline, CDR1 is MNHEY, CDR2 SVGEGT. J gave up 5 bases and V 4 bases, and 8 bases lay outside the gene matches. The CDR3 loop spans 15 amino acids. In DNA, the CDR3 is TGTGCCAGCAGTTGGGGGACAGGGCTCGGGACTGAAGCTTTCTTT. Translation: CASSWGTGLGTEAFF.

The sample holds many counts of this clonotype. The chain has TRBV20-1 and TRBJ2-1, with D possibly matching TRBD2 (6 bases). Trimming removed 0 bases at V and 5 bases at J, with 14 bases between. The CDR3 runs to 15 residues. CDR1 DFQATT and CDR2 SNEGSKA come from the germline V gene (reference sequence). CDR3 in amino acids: CSARDLTSPNNEQFF. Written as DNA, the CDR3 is TGCAGTGCTAGAGACCTAACTAGCCCCAACAATGAGCAGTTCTTC.

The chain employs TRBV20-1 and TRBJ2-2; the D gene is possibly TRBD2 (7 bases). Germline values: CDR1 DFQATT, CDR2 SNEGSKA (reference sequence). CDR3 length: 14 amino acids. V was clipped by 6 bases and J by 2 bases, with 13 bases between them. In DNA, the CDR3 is TGCAGTGCCGGGGGGCAGGACAACACCGGGGAGCTGTTTTTT. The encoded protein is CSAGGQDNTGELFF.

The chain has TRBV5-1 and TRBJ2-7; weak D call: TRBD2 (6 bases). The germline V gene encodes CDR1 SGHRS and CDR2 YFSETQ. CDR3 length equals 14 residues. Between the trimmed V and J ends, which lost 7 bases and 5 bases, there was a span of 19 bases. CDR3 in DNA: TGCGCCAGCGCAGGCGGGACTGCCTTCAACGAGCAGTACTTC. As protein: CASAGGTAFNEQYF. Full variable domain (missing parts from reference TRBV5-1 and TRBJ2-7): KAGVTQTPRYLIKTRGQQVTLSCSPISGHRSVSWYQQTPGQGLQFLFEYFSETQRNKGNFPGRFSGRQFSNSRSEMNVSTLELGDSALYLCASAGGTAFNEQYFGPGTRLTVT.

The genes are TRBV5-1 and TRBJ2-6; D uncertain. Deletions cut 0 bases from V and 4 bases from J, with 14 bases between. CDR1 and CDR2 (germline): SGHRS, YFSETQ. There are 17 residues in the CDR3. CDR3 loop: CASSLAGPLLGANVLTF. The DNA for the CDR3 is TGCGCCAGCAGCTTGGCCGGGCCCCTATTGGGGGCCAACGTCCTGACTTTC.

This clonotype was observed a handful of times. The CDR3 loop reads CASSLLSWDDEQFF. CDR3 in DNA: TGCGCCAGCAGCTTGTTGAGTTGGGACGATGAGCAGTTCTTC. The V gene is TRBV5-1, the J gene TRBJ2-1; D assignment may be TRBD1 or TRBD2 (5 bases each). Per the germline V gene, CDR1 is SGHRS and CDR2 is YFSETQ. The ends were cut back, 1 base at V and 8 bases at J, with 13 bases in the middle. The CDR3 extends over 14 amino acids.

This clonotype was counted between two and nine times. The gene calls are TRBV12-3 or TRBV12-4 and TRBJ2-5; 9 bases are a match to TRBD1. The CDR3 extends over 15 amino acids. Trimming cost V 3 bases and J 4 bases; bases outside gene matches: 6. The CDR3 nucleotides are TGTGCCAGCAGTTTCGCCCGACAGGGGGGAGAGACCCAGTACTTC. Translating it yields CASSFARQGGETQYF.

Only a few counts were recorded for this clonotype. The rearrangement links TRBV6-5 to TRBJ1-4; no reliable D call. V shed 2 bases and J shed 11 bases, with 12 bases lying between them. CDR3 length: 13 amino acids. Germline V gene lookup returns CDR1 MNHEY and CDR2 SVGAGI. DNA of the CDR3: TGTGCCAGCAGTTACGGGCGAGAACTTAAACTGTTTTTT. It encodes CASSYGRELKLFF.